This TCR beta chain was recorded in a study of blood T cell repertoires in COVID-19 (TCRdb year 2020). Study-level background: Collaborator samples came from the United States, Italy and Spain and covered acute and convalescent phases of COVID-19. The prospective study material was composed of cDNA or gDNA derived from T cells, B-cell-depleted T cells, or PBMCs. Deeply sampled blood TCRbeta repertoires from subjects exposed to, actively infected with, or recovered from COVID-19 were included in the dataset. A freely available public database, intended as a resource for researchers studying the immune response to SARS-CoV-2, is where the repertoires were released. The samples were drawn from the first 160 participants of the ongoing ImmuneRACE study and from some 1,300 subjects provided by 6 global collaborators. The sample metadata nearly always contained a de-identified subject ID, COVID-19 status, age in years and sex. Where HLA class I and class II types were available, the types were taken from metadata supplied by the sample provider, not from assay-based typing. Here is what the overall study found, with its caveats: The amount of clinical and demographic metadata varied by source and participant and was provided uncurated.

The immunoSEQ Assay, a bias-controlled multiplex PCR, was used to amplify TCRbeta CDR3 regions from genomic DNA. The study's own analysis went as follows. Within the assay, amplification of reference gene primers was used to estimate how many nucleated cells each sample contained. To quantify the absolute abundance of each unique TCRbeta CDR3 rearrangement, sequence reads were collapsed and filtered. Productive Simpson clonality was computed per sample as the square root of Simpson's diversity index over productive rearrangements. In TCRdb, the immuneACCESS table is reduced to in-frame sequences with V and J assigned. These tables do not hold every clone; where another copy was compared, an unresolved V gene accounts for under half, and the others remain unexplained. The D gene and trimming were derived from the DNA, and the V and J assignments and clone size from that table. The sample yields about 12,000 clones; around 90% were counted once. The ten biggest clones cover 29% of the sample.

As regards this clone: Its specific antigen is unknown. No base quality values were provided; no much bigger clone lies one nucleotide off.

Collaborating institutions collected whole blood in K2EDTA tubes following their own protocols. For TCRbeta analysis, collaborators shipped samples as frozen whole blood, isolated PBMCs, or DNA extracted from either of those sample types. Source material: peripheral blood. The receptor was isolated from a human donor in a cohort sampled during active COVID-19.

CDR3 region: CASSPRRGITGELFF. The DNA is TGTGCCAGCAGCCCCCGAAGGGGGATCACCGGGGAGCTGTTTTTT. This chain joins TRBV7-3 to TRBJ2-2; the D gene is perhaps TRBD1, on 6 matching bases. CDR1 is given as SGHTA and CDR2 as FQGTGA, both from the germline V gene. At the junction V is shortened by 5 bases and J by 4 bases, with 14 bases in between. The CDR3 runs 15 residues from the cysteine to the phenylalanine. Only the CDR3 DNA is retained, 45 bases long and in frame from the first base.